Below are 18 T cell receptor beta chains sequenced from a single sample in a study of blood T cell repertoires in COVID-19. Data came from immunoSEQ multiplex PCR; TCRdb stores just in-frame clones and leaves some out. This sample has over 250,000 clones, with nearly 90% found just once. Input material: PBMCs or T cells enriched from blood (not recorded which). The receptors come from a woman aged 60-70 years who had recovered from COVID-19.

The gene calls are TRBV18 and TRBJ1-2; 8 bases agree with TRBD1. This CDR3 region has 15 residues. Germline-derived CDR1 and CDR2 are KGHSH and LQKENI. J lost 2 bases, V lost 5 bases, and 7 bases had no gene match. CDR3 sequence (DNA): TGTGCCAGCTCATCGGGACAGGTCATAAACTATGGCTACACCTTC. Encoded protein: CASSSGQVINYGYTF.

V and J are TRBV29-1 and TRBJ2-7; 12 bases match TRBD1. After removal of 7 bases from V and 3 bases from J, the junction contained 4 bases not matched to a gene. Germline V gives CDR1 SQVTM, CDR2 ANQGSEA. The CDR3 spans 13 residues. CDR3 amino acids: CSAGTGGNYEQYF. The CDR3 nucleotides read TGCAGCGCTGGGACAGGGGGCAACTACGAGCAGTACTTC.

The chain uses TRBV15 and TRBJ1-2; maybe TRBD1 (5 bases). Germline assignment: CDR1 LNHNV and CDR2 YYDKDF (reference sequence). Trimming shortened V by 0 bases and J by 4 bases, and 9 bases separated the two germline ends. The CDR3 spans 14 residues. The CDR3 nucleotides are TGTGCCACCAGCAGAGATGGGGGGAGCTATGGCTACACCTTC. Encoded protein: CATSRDGGSYGYTF.

This chain joins TRBV19 and TRBJ2-7; TRBD2 is a possible D gene (6 bases). The germline V gene has CDR1 LNHDA and CDR2 SQIVND (reference sequence). V dropped 1 base and J dropped 2 bases, with 12 bases sitting between them. The CDR3 totals 15 residues. The CDR3 loop reads CASSIGGSGTYEQYF. The CDR3 DNA is TGTGCCAGTAGTATAGGCGGTAGCGGCACCTACGAGCAGTACTTC.

The chain links TRBV6-8 to TRBJ2-1; possible D gene TRBD1, 5 bases. V was trimmed by 0 bases and J by 5 bases, leaving 14 bases between them. Germline V gives CDR1 MNHGY, CDR2 SAAAGT. CDR3 length equals 16 residues. The CDR3 protein is CASSYSGPFFDNEQFF. In nucleotides, the CDR3 is TGTGCCAGCAGTTACTCGGGGCCCTTTTTCGACAATGAGCAGTTCTTC.

The J gene is TRBJ2-7, the V gene TRBV18, with 7 bases identical to TRBD1. V lost 3 bases, J lost 0 bases, and 2 bases stayed unmatched. This CDR3 contains 14 residues. CDR1 and CDR2 from the germline V gene are KGHSH and LQKENI. As DNA, the CDR3 is TGTGCCAGCTCACCGGGACAGAGCTCCTACGAGCAGTACTTC. Encoded protein: CASSPGQSSYEQYF.

This clone has just one count. The chain recombines TRBV6-5 with TRBJ2-2; 8 positions match TRBD2. V shed 6 bases, J shed 6 bases, and the junction held 6 bases outside the gene matches. The CDR3 length is 14 residues. Germline V gene data show CDR1 as MNHEY and CDR2 as SVGAGI. The CDR3 sequence: CASRRGGLPGELFF. The DNA for the CDR3 is TGTGCCAGCAGGCGCGGGGGGTTGCCCGGGGAGCTGTTTTTT.

This chain uses TRBV18 with TRBJ2-7; 7 positions match TRBD2. J was trimmed by 9 bases and V by 2 bases; bases with no gene match: 7. In germline, CDR1 is KGHSH, CDR2 LQKENI. The CDR3 length is 13 residues. In DNA form, the CDR3 reads TGTGCCAGCTCACCAGAACAGGCGGGGGTGCAGTACTTC. The encoded protein is CASSPEQAGVQYF.

The chain carries TRBV6-5 and TRBJ1-2, with 9 bases fitting TRBD1. Germline CDR1 reads MNHEY; CDR2 reads SVGAGI. J lost 2 bases, V lost 2 bases, and 3 bases had no gene match. This CDR3 has 15 amino acids. The CDR3 here is CASSYPGQGNYGYTF. CDR3 DNA sequence: TGTGCCAGCAGTTACCCCGGACAGGGGAACTATGGCTACACCTTC.

The chain links TRBV11-3 to TRBJ2-7; a possible D gene is TRBD2 (7 bases). V gave up 5 bases and J gave up 3 bases, with 14 bases separating them. Germline V gene lookup returns CDR1 SGHNT and CDR2 YENEEA. This CDR3 is built from 14 residues. In nucleotides, the CDR3 is TGTGCCAGCAGCCCCGAGGGGGGGAACTACGAGCAGTACTTC. It is translated as CASSPEGGNYEQYF.

This clone was recorded a few times. This chain joins TRBV29-1 and TRBJ1-2; D is perhaps TRBD1 (5 bases). Trimming cost V 0 bases and J 4 bases, with 15 bases left between them. This CDR3 spans 15 amino acids. CDR1 and CDR2 from the germline V gene are SQVTM and ANQGSEA. The CDR3 nucleotides are TGCAGCGTTGAAGATCTGAGGAGGGACGGCTATGGCTACACCTTC. Protein sequence: CSVEDLRRDGYGYTF. Together with reference TRBV29-1 and TRBJ1-2, the CDR3 gives the full variable domain: SAVISQKPSRDICQRGTSLTIQCQVDSQVTMMFWYRQQPGQSLTLIATANQGSEATYESGFVIDKFPISRPNLTFSTLTVSNMSPEDSSIYLCSVEDLRRDGYGYTFGSGTRLTVV.

This chain uses TRBV9 with TRBJ2-1; the D is unclear. Per the germline V gene, CDR1 is SGDLS and CDR2 is YYNGEE. The CDR3 runs to 12 residues. Trimming removed 1 base at V and 7 bases at J, with 6 bases between. The CDR3 DNA reads as TGTGCCAGCAGCGTAAGAGTAAATGAGCAGTTCTTC. It specifies CASSVRVNEQFF.

The CDR3 DNA follows: TGTGCCAGCAGTGAAGAGCAGGCTCTCCGGACAGATACGCAGTATTTT. Translation gives CASSEEQALRTDTQYF. The V call is TRBV2, the J call TRBJ2-3; D is undetermined. Germline V gives CDR1 SNHLY, CDR2 FYNNEI. V dropped 1 base and J dropped 3 bases, with 14 bases sitting between them. This CDR3 spans 16 amino acids.

V and J are TRBV27 and TRBJ1-5, with D unclear. The CDR3 sequence is 13 residues long. Trimming stripped 4 bases from V and 6 bases from J, with 10 bases between. From germline, CDR1 is MNHEY and CDR2 SMNVEV (reference sequence). The CDR3 is CASSSSYGQPQHF. The CDR3 DNA follows: TGTGCCAGCAGTTCCTCTTACGGTCAGCCCCAGCATTTT.

The V gene is TRBV11-2, the J gene TRBJ1-1; D perhaps matches TRBD1 (5 bases). The length of the CDR3 is 13 residues. The germline gives CDR1 SGHAT, CDR2 FQNNGV. V lost 5 bases to trimming and J lost 5 bases, with 12 bases between them. DNA of the CDR3: TGTGCCAGCAGCCCACGGCAGGGAACTGAAGCTTTCTTT. Translation gives CASSPRQGTEAFF.

The chain couples TRBV3-1 (or the pseudogene TRBV3-2) to TRBJ1-5; 10 nucleotides align to TRBD1. This CDR3 has 15 amino acids. V lost 4 bases and J lost 6; bases outside the gene matches: 6. Germline V gene data show CDR1 as LGHDT and CDR2 as YNNKEL (reference sequence). The CDR3 reads CASSPRDRGGQPQHF. As DNA, the CDR3 is TGTGCCAGCAGCCCCCGGGACAGGGGTGGTCAGCCCCAGCATTTT.

The chain is built from TRBV4-1 and TRBJ1-2, with D possibly TRBD1 on 6 matching bases. Trimming left V 4 bases short and J 3 bases short, with 15 bases between. Germline V CDR1 and CDR2: MGHRA, YSYEKL. The length of the CDR3 is 15 residues. The CDR3 sequence is CASSPGARPDYGYTF. In DNA, the CDR3 is TGCGCCAGCAGCCCAGGGGCCCGACCAGACTATGGCTACACCTTC.

This rearrangement joins TRBV27 to TRBJ1-5, with D unclear. Germline-derived CDR1 and CDR2 are MNHEY and SMNVEV (reference sequence). The CDR3 has 13 amino acids. Trimming stripped 3 bases from V and 2 bases from J, with 5 bases between. CDR3 sequence (DNA): TGTGCCAGCAGTTTGATAGGCAATCAGCCCCAGCATTTT. It yields the protein CASSLIGNQPQHF.